A selection of T cell receptor beta chains follows, all from one sample in a study of T cell responses to AZD1222 COVID-19 vaccine. The repertoire was sequenced with immunoSEQ multiplex PCR; TCRdb's copy has only in-frame clones and lacks some. The repertoire holds roughly 140,000 clones, with 92% as singletons. The specimen comprised peripheral blood, sampled 28 days after the second AZD1222 dose. These TCRs come from an adult who received the AZD1222 COVID-19 vaccine. Each CDR3 is given with its conserved first and last residue. The order of the fields is V gene, J gene, D gene, clone size, CDR3 DNA, CDR3 protein. The D gene is left open where the match is weak. Expanded clones are given a class, and other clones once, few, many or no size at all.

v_gene: TRBV12-3/TRBV12-4
j_gene: TRBJ1-5
d_gene: -
abundance: -
CDR3nt: TGTGCCTCCGGACGGGCGCGCAATCAGCCCCAGCATTTT
CDR3aa: CASGRARNQPQHF

v_gene: TRBV7-9
j_gene: TRBJ1-1
d_gene: -
abundance: -
CDR3nt: TGTGCCAGCAGCTTAACTGCTGAAGCTTTCTTT
CDR3aa: CASSLTAEAFF

v_gene: TRBV7-2
j_gene: TRBJ1-1
d_gene: -
abundance: -
CDR3nt: TGTGCCAGCAGCTTAGGTCGGCGGAACACTGAAGCTTTCTTT
CDR3aa: CASSLGRRNTEAFF

v_gene: TRBV4-3
j_gene: TRBJ1-3
d_gene: -
abundance: -
CDR3nt: TGCGCCAGCAGCCAAGAAACTGGAAACACCATATATTTT
CDR3aa: CASSQETGNTIYF

v_gene: TRBV3-1/TRBV3-2
j_gene: TRBJ2-4
d_gene: -
abundance: -
CDR3nt: TGTGCCAGCAGCCGGGGCTGGAGCATTCAGTACTTC
CDR3aa: CASSRGWSIQYF

v_gene: TRBV5-5
j_gene: TRBJ1-2
d_gene: TRBD1
abundance: -
CDR3nt: TGTGCCAGCAGCGTGCCCGGGACAGGGAGGCCCTATGGCTACACCTTC
CDR3aa: CASSVPGTGRPYGYTF

v_gene: TRBV5-1
j_gene: TRBJ1-3
d_gene: -
abundance: -
CDR3nt: TGCGCCAGCAGCTGGAGGGAGGGGTCGAGCTCTGGAAACACCATATATTTT
CDR3aa: CASSWREGSSSGNTIYF

v_gene: TRBV18
j_gene: TRBJ1-2
d_gene: -
abundance: -
CDR3nt: TGTGCCAGCTCACCACTCGATGAGGGCTCCTATGGCTACACCTTC
CDR3aa: CASSPLDEGSYGYTF

v_gene: TRBV7-9
j_gene: TRBJ1-6
d_gene: -
abundance: -
CDR3nt: TGTGCCAGCAGCCCCGCGGGAAGCTCCTATAATTCACCCCTCCACTTT
CDR3aa: CASSPAGSSYNSPLHF

v_gene: TRBV5-6
j_gene: TRBJ1-1
d_gene: -
abundance: once
CDR3nt: TGTGCCAGCAGCTTAGTGGTACGGGGGGAGAACACTGAAGCTTTCTTT
CDR3aa: CASSLVVRGENTEAFF

v_gene: TRBV9
j_gene: TRBJ2-7
d_gene: TRBD2
abundance: -
CDR3nt: TGTGCCAGCAGCGTGTCGGGGGGGAGCTCCTACGAGCAGTACTTC
CDR3aa: CASSVSGGSSYEQYF

v_gene: TRBV5-1
j_gene: TRBJ2-7
d_gene: -
abundance: -
CDR3nt: TGCGCCAGCAGCTCCGAAGAGCACGAGCAGTACTTC
CDR3aa: CASSSEEHEQYF

v_gene: TRBV6-2/TRBV6-3
j_gene: TRBJ2-1
d_gene: -
abundance: -
CDR3nt: TGTGCCAGCAGCACAACCGGGTGGGGGTTAAGGGAGCAGTTCTTC
CDR3aa: CASSTTGWGLREQFF

v_gene: TRBV6-5
j_gene: TRBJ2-5
d_gene: TRBD2
abundance: -
CDR3nt: TGTGCCAGCAGCGGGGGGGCACTTGAGACCCAGTACTTC
CDR3aa: CASSGGALETQYF

v_gene: TRBV2
j_gene: TRBJ2-7
d_gene: TRBD1
abundance: -
CDR3nt: TGTGCCAGCACACAGGGGGCCATCGAGCAGTACTTC
CDR3aa: CASTQGAIEQYF

v_gene: TRBV9
j_gene: TRBJ1-5
d_gene: -
abundance: once
CDR3nt: TGTGCCAGCAGCGCGGGTGGTAGTCAGCCCCAGCATTTT
CDR3aa: CASSAGGSQPQHF

v_gene: TRBV7-3
j_gene: TRBJ2-3
d_gene: TRBD2
abundance: -
CDR3nt: TGTGCCAGCAGCTTACCAGCGGGGGGGAGTTCAGATACGCAGTATTTT
CDR3aa: CASSLPAGGSSDTQYF

v_gene: TRBV29-1
j_gene: TRBJ1-1
d_gene: -
abundance: -
CDR3nt: TGCAGCGTTCCGGGCCCACAAGCTTTCTTT
CDR3aa: CSVPGPQAFF

v_gene: TRBV30
j_gene: TRBJ1-2
d_gene: TRBD1
abundance: -
CDR3nt: TGTGCCTGGTACCGACAGGGTCTTAACTATGGCTACACCTTC
CDR3aa: CAWYRQGLNYGYTF

v_gene: TRBV6-5
j_gene: TRBJ1-2
d_gene: -
abundance: -
CDR3nt: TGTGCCAGCAGTTACTCGAGTGGCGGAGACTTTGGCTACACCTTC
CDR3aa: CASSYSSGGDFGYTF

v_gene: TRBV10-3
j_gene: TRBJ2-5
d_gene: -
abundance: -
CDR3nt: TGTGCCATCAGTGACAAATCTGAGACCCAGTACTTC
CDR3aa: CAISDKSETQYF

v_gene: TRBV7-2
j_gene: TRBJ1-1
d_gene: -
abundance: once
CDR3nt: TGTGCCAGCAGCTTGGCAGGGAACACTGAAGCTTTCTTT
CDR3aa: CASSLAGNTEAFF

v_gene: TRBV12-3/TRBV12-4
j_gene: TRBJ1-6
d_gene: -
abundance: -
CDR3nt: TGTGCCAGCTGGGCGTCGGATAGTTCACCCCTCCACTTT
CDR3aa: CASWASDSSPLHF

v_gene: TRBV11-2
j_gene: TRBJ1-2
d_gene: TRBD1
abundance: -
CDR3nt: TGTGCCAGCAGCTTAGAAAGGACAGGGGGCGGCTACACCTTC
CDR3aa: CASSLERTGGGYTF

v_gene: TRBV27
j_gene: TRBJ2-2
d_gene: -
abundance: -
CDR3nt: TGTGCCAGCGGGCCCTTTTGGACCGGGGAGCTGTTTTTT
CDR3aa: CASGPFWTGELFF

v_gene: TRBV18
j_gene: TRBJ2-5
d_gene: -
abundance: few
CDR3nt: TGTGCCAGCTCACCACTCTTAGGGAGTGAGACCCAGTACTTC
CDR3aa: CASSPLLGSETQYF

v_gene: TRBV7-9
j_gene: TRBJ2-5
d_gene: -
abundance: -
CDR3nt: TGTGCCAGCAGCTTAGGACAGACAGGCCGGGGAGAGACCCAGTACTTC
CDR3aa: CASSLGQTGRGETQYF

v_gene: TRBV7-2
j_gene: TRBJ2-1
d_gene: TRBD2
abundance: -
CDR3nt: TGTGCCAGCAGCTATAGCGGGAGTTCATACAATGAGCAGTTCTTC
CDR3aa: CASSYSGSSYNEQFF

v_gene: TRBV12-5
j_gene: TRBJ2-7
d_gene: -
abundance: -
CDR3nt: TGTGCTAGTGGTTTGGTACTAGGGCGAACGGGTACCTACGAGCAGTACTTC
CDR3aa: CASGLVLGRTGTYEQYF

v_gene: TRBV9
j_gene: TRBJ2-5
d_gene: TRBD2
abundance: -
CDR3nt: TGTGCCAGCAGCCCAGGGGCGGGGGGCGCCGAGACCCAGTACTTC
CDR3aa: CASSPGAGGAETQYF

v_gene: TRBV5-6
j_gene: TRBJ2-7
d_gene: TRBD1
abundance: -
CDR3nt: TGTGCCAGCAGCTTGCCTCCGGGACAGGGGACCTACGAGCAGTACTTC
CDR3aa: CASSLPPGQGTYEQYF

v_gene: TRBV2
j_gene: TRBJ2-5
d_gene: TRBD1
abundance: -
CDR3nt: TGTGCCAGCGCTACCCGACAGGGGGGGCACCAAGAGACCCAGTACTTC
CDR3aa: CASATRQGGHQETQYF

v_gene: TRBV5-1
j_gene: TRBJ2-1
d_gene: -
abundance: -
CDR3nt: TGCGCCAGCAGCTGGGGACGGAGCAGCTCGTACAATGAGCAGTTCTTC
CDR3aa: CASSWGRSSSYNEQFF

v_gene: TRBV28
j_gene: TRBJ2-3
d_gene: TRBD1
abundance: -
CDR3nt: TGTGCCAGCAGTGGGGGGGGACAGGGAATTTGGGCAGATACGCAGTATTTT
CDR3aa: CASSGGGQGIWADTQYF

v_gene: TRBV19
j_gene: TRBJ2-1
d_gene: -
abundance: once
CDR3nt: TGTGCCAGTAGTATGGTCTCCTACAATGAGCAGTTCTTC
CDR3aa: CASSMVSYNEQFF

v_gene: TRBV6-1
j_gene: TRBJ1-5
d_gene: -
abundance: -
CDR3nt: TGTGCCAGCAGTGAAGAGGGAACACGTAATCAGCCCCAGCATTTT
CDR3aa: CASSEEGTRNQPQHF

v_gene: TRBV28
j_gene: TRBJ2-5
d_gene: -
abundance: -
CDR3nt: TGTGCCAGCAGCTCATACGGGGAAGAGACCCAGTACTTC
CDR3aa: CASSSYGEETQYF

v_gene: TRBV14
j_gene: TRBJ2-1
d_gene: -
abundance: -
CDR3nt: TGTGCCAGCAGCCGCCGGGACCGCCTGTTCTTC
CDR3aa: CASSRRDRLFF

v_gene: TRBV4-1
j_gene: TRBJ2-2
d_gene: TRBD1
abundance: -
CDR3nt: TGCGCCAGCAGCCAAGATTGGGGGAACAGGGGGCTCACCGGGGAGCTGTTTTTT
CDR3aa: CASSQDWGNRGLTGELFF

v_gene: TRBV11-2
j_gene: TRBJ1-4
d_gene: -
abundance: -
CDR3nt: TGTGCCAGCAGCCAAACAGGGAGTAGACTGTTTTTT
CDR3aa: CASSQTGSRLFF

v_gene: TRBV5-1
j_gene: TRBJ1-1
d_gene: TRBD1
abundance: -
CDR3nt: TGCGCCAGCAGCGAGGGGGCGACGAACACTGAAGCTTTCTTT
CDR3aa: CASSEGATNTEAFF

v_gene: TRBV6-6
j_gene: TRBJ1-6
d_gene: -
abundance: -
CDR3nt: TGTGCCAGCAGTCCCCAGGGATTCCAGGGCTCCTATAATTCACCCCTCCACTTT
CDR3aa: CASSPQGFQGSYNSPLHF

v_gene: TRBV10-3
j_gene: TRBJ1-1
d_gene: -
abundance: -
CDR3nt: TGTGCCATCAGTGAGTCAAAGGGATACACTGAAGCTTTCTTT
CDR3aa: CAISESKGYTEAFF

v_gene: TRBV27
j_gene: TRBJ2-3
d_gene: TRBD2
abundance: -
CDR3nt: TGTGCCAGCAGTTTATCGGCTAGCGGGATATATGGAGATACGCAGTATTTT
CDR3aa: CASSLSASGIYGDTQYF

v_gene: TRBV6-6
j_gene: TRBJ1-2
d_gene: -
abundance: -
CDR3nt: TGTGCCAGCAGTCCCGGGTTTACTAACTATGGCTACACCTTC
CDR3aa: CASSPGFTNYGYTF

v_gene: TRBV2
j_gene: TRBJ1-2
d_gene: TRBD1
abundance: -
CDR3nt: TGTGCCATCCCTGCAGGGGGCCGCATCTATGGCTACACCTTC
CDR3aa: CAIPAGGRIYGYTF

v_gene: TRBV30
j_gene: TRBJ1-1
d_gene: -
abundance: few
CDR3nt: TGTGCCTGGAGTGCAGCCGGGAAAGGTTTCTTT
CDR3aa: CAWSAAGKGFF

v_gene: TRBV4-2
j_gene: TRBJ2-3
d_gene: -
abundance: -
CDR3nt: TGTGCCAGCAGTAGCGTAAGCACAGATACGCAGTATTTT
CDR3aa: CASSSVSTDTQYF

v_gene: TRBV6-5
j_gene: TRBJ1-5
d_gene: -
abundance: -
CDR3nt: TGTGCCAGCAGGGGCAGTTCCAATCAGCCCCAGCATTTT
CDR3aa: CASRGSSNQPQHF

v_gene: TRBV6-1
j_gene: TRBJ1-3
d_gene: -
abundance: -
CDR3nt: TGTGCCAGCAGTGAAGTTTTTCGGGACGGATTTGGAAACACCATATATTTT
CDR3aa: CASSEVFRDGFGNTIYF

v_gene: TRBV29-1
j_gene: TRBJ1-2
d_gene: -
abundance: -
CDR3nt: TGCAGCGCTCTGGGGCCCAAGGGCTACACCTTC
CDR3aa: CSALGPKGYTF

v_gene: TRBV4-1
j_gene: TRBJ2-7
d_gene: -
abundance: -
CDR3nt: TGCGCCAGCAGCGAGGGGCTCTCCTACGAGCAGTACTTC
CDR3aa: CASSEGLSYEQYF

v_gene: TRBV11-2
j_gene: TRBJ1-2
d_gene: TRBD1
abundance: -
CDR3nt: TGTGCCAGCAGCTTAGCGGGACAGATGGATGGCTACACCTTC
CDR3aa: CASSLAGQMDGYTF

v_gene: TRBV21-1
j_gene: TRBJ1-4
d_gene: -
abundance: -
CDR3nt: TGTGCCAGCAGCCTTCTTGGGGCAACTAATGAAAAACTGTTTTTT
CDR3aa: CASSLLGATNEKLFF

v_gene: TRBV5-5
j_gene: TRBJ1-4
d_gene: -
abundance: -
CDR3nt: TGTGCCAGCAGCTGGGCGGGAGGGTCTAATGAAAAACTGTTTTTT
CDR3aa: CASSWAGGSNEKLFF

v_gene: TRBV9
j_gene: TRBJ1-2
d_gene: -
abundance: -
CDR3nt: TGTGCCAGCAGCGTCGGGGGGACACCTGGGGACTATGGCTACACCTTC
CDR3aa: CASSVGGTPGDYGYTF

v_gene: TRBV13
j_gene: TRBJ1-1
d_gene: -
abundance: -
CDR3nt: TGTGCCAGCAGCTCCCGACTCGGTGAAGCTTTCTTT
CDR3aa: CASSSRLGEAFF

v_gene: TRBV29-1
j_gene: TRBJ1-3
d_gene: -
abundance: once
CDR3nt: TGCAGCGTTGAGGGGTCTGCTGGAAACACCATATATTTT
CDR3aa: CSVEGSAGNTIYF

v_gene: TRBV29-1
j_gene: TRBJ2-1
d_gene: -
abundance: -
CDR3nt: TGCAGCGTTGTCCCCGGGAGTTTCAATGAGCAGTTCTTC
CDR3aa: CSVVPGSFNEQFF